What follows are 22 T cell receptor beta chains derived from one specimen sequenced in a study of T-cell memory formation after mild COVID-19. Each CDR3 protein is one row after TCRdb ran MiXCR on the 5' RACE reads. Of fewer than 650,000 distinct CDR3 sequences listed, about 22% are singletons. Sequenced input: PBMCs or a T cell subset sorted from them (not recorded which). All receptors come from an adult woman who had mild COVID-19 (a few samples of this study predate the infection). Cell type and time point are not known.

V and J are TRBV12-3 or TRBV12-4 and TRBJ2-7; 8 bases are shared with TRBD2. This CDR3 spans 16 amino acids. V trimming: 3 bases; J trimming: 3 bases; junction bases outside the gene matches: 10. CDR3 loop: CASSFLLSGGNYEQYF. The DNA of the CDR3 is TGTGCCAGCAGTTTCCTACTAAGCGGGGGCAACTACGAGCAGTACTTC.

The V and J genes are TRBV6-2 or TRBV6-3 and TRBJ2-2; D possibly corresponds to TRBD2 (6 bases). The CDR3 sequence is 16 residues long. Trimming pared 7 bases from V and 2 bases from J, leaving 17 bases between. CDR1 MNHEY and CDR2 SVGEGT come from the germline V gene. The CDR3 sequence is CASTGTGVRNTGELFF. The CDR3 coding sequence is TGTGCCAGCACCGGGACGGGGGTCCGAAACACCGGGGAGCTGTTTTTT.

This chain links TRBV30 with TRBJ1-5; D call uncertain. CDR1 and CDR2 (germline): GTSNPN, SVGIG (reference sequence). V was shortened by 1 base and J by 6 bases, with 7 bases between the two germline ends. The CDR3 loop spans 12 amino acids. CDR3 residues: CAWSALGQPQHF. CDR3 nucleotides: TGTGCCTGGAGTGCACTCGGTCAGCCCCAGCATTTT.

This sequence joins TRBV11-3 and TRBJ2-7, with D uncertain. Germline V lookup: CDR1 SGHNT, CDR2 YENEEA. CDR3 size: 13 residues. V was cut by 2 bases and J by 6 bases, with 11 bases left in between. The CDR3 DNA reads TGTGCCAGCAGCTTATGGCAGACTCGCGAGCAGTACTTC. Amino acids: CASSLWQTREQYF.

The table lists this clonotype with a few counts. The chain joins TRBV14 to TRBJ1-6, with D uncertain. The CDR3 runs 13 residues. In germline, CDR1 is SGHDN, CDR2 FVKESK. V lost 5 bases and J 7 bases, leaving 9 bases between the germline ends. This chain's CDR3 is CASSTQQNSPLHF. CDR3 coding DNA: TGTGCCAGCAGCACCCAACAGAATTCACCCCTCCACTTT.

The chain recombines TRBV5-6 with TRBJ2-5; weak D call: TRBD2 (5 bases). The CDR3 has 16 amino acids. V lost 0 bases and J 9 bases, leaving 21 bases between the germline ends. Looked up from germline, CDR1 is SGHDT and CDR2 is YYEEEE. The CDR3 coding sequence is TGTGCCAGCAGCTTGGATGAGGGAGTCCCAAGAGAAGCCCAGTACTTC. Translated: CASSLDEGVPREAQYF.

This clonotype was seen a handful of times. This chain joins TRBV12-3 or TRBV12-4 and TRBJ2-7, with D perhaps matching TRBD2 (6 bases). The V end lost 0 bases, the J end lost 5 bases, and 14 bases lay between the germline ends. The CDR3 loop spans 15 amino acids. Here the CDR3 reads CASSLAGTGGNEQYF. As DNA, the CDR3 is TGTGCCAGCAGTTTAGCGGGTACAGGAGGGAACGAGCAGTACTTC.

This clonotype has only a few counts. The chain combines TRBV9 with TRBJ2-6, with D maybe TRBD1 (5 bases). The CDR3 is 15 residues long. Germline assignment: CDR1 SGDLS and CDR2 YYNGEE. V was clipped by 3 bases and J by 0 bases, with 7 bases between them. CDR3 bases: TGTGCCAGCAGCGCTCAGGGCTCTGGGGCCAACGTCCTGACTTTC. It specifies CASSAQGSGANVLTF.

The genes are TRBV7-6 and TRBJ2-5; 13 bases match TRBD2. From germline, CDR1 is SGHVS and CDR2 FNYEAQ. V lost 5 bases, J lost 0 bases, and 12 bases stayed unmatched. CDR3 length: 19 amino acids. CDR3 in amino acids: CASSPHGGTSGAYQETQYF. CDR3 coding DNA: TGTGCCAGCAGCCCTCACGGCGGGACTAGCGGGGCTTACCAAGAGACCCAGTACTTC.

This clonotype has more than one count but fewer than ten. The genes are TRBV20-1 and TRBJ2-7; maybe TRBD1 (6 bases). From germline, CDR1 is DFQATT and CDR2 SNEGSKA (reference sequence). CDR3 length: 13 amino acids. V was pared by 0 bases and J by 3 bases, with 9 bases between. This CDR3 is CSARDLGHYEQYF. The CDR3 DNA sequence: TGCAGTGCTAGAGATTTGGGACACTACGAGCAGTACTTC.

This clonotype showed up just a few times. The chain employs TRBV20-1 and TRBJ2-3, with D tentatively TRBD2 (7 bases). Trimming stripped 4 bases from V and 4 bases from J, with 15 bases between. CDR3 size: 14 residues. From germline, CDR1 is DFQATT and CDR2 SNEGSKA (reference sequence). CDR3 DNA sequence: TGCAGTGCTACCTGGGGGGGCCGTGCAGATACGCAGTATTTT. As protein: CSATWGGRADTQYF.

CDR3 coding DNA: TGTGCCAGCAGCCAAGCAGGGACCTATGGCTACACCTTC. Translation: CASSQAGTYGYTF. The rearrangement uses TRBV4-2 and TRBJ1-2; D might be TRBD1 (5 bases). V was clipped by 1 base and J by 4 bases, with 7 bases between them. The CDR3 totals 13 residues. Germline V gene data show CDR1 as LGHNA and CDR2 as YNFKEQ.

In this sample, this clonotype turned up a few times. The V and J genes are TRBV7-9 and TRBJ2-7; D remains unclear. The CDR3 consists of 15 residues. The germline gives CDR1 SEHNR, CDR2 FQNEAQ (reference sequence). Trimming removed 6 bases at V and 0 bases at J, with 15 bases between. CDR3 nucleotides: TGTGCCAGCAGTTCGACCGTCAGGAGCTCCTACGAGCAGTACTTC. It codes for CASSSTVRSSYEQYF.

This clonotype has a handful of counts. The gene calls are TRBV4-1 and TRBJ2-7; 8 nucleotides agree with TRBD1. J gave up 1 base and V 3 bases, and 8 bases lay outside the gene matches. This CDR3 spans 16 amino acids. Germline CDR1 MGHRA, CDR2 YSYEKL. In nucleotides, the CDR3 is TGCGCCAGCAGCCACCTAGGGCAGGGGGCGTCCTACGAGCAGTACTTC. Translation gives CASSHLGQGASYEQYF.

This clonotype was detected many times. This chain joins TRBV5-1 and TRBJ1-1; perhaps TRBD1 as D (5 bases). Germline values: CDR1 SGHRS, CDR2 YFSETQ. The CDR3 is 15 residues long. Trimming stripped 1 base from V and 6 bases from J, with 16 bases between. In DNA form, the CDR3 reads TGCGCCAGCAGCTTGTCGGTAACTCGGGACGCTGAAGCTTTCTTT. Translation: CASSLSVTRDAEAFF.

This clonotype was found a few times. V usage is TRBV24-1 and J usage is TRBJ2-2, with 11 bases aligning to TRBD1. Unmatched junction bases numbered 5, after V lost 3 bases and J lost 0 bases. This CDR3 comprises 18 residues. Germline V lookup: CDR1 KGHDR, CDR2 SFDVKD. CDR3 coding DNA: TGTGCCACCAGTGATGCTCCGGGACAGGGGGCGAACACCGGGGAGCTGTTTTTT. Its protein is CATSDAPGQGANTGELFF.

V and J are TRBV21-1 and TRBJ2-3; the listed D gene, TRBD2, was not tested against the DNA. TRBV21-1 is an annotated pseudogene. This CDR3 region has 16 residues. CDR3 in DNA: TGTGCCAGCATCTTACTCGGAGGGTCTAGCACAGATACGCAGTATTTT. Translated, it gives CASILLGGSSTDTQYF.

The J gene is TRBJ2-3, the V gene TRBV2; 8 bases align to TRBD2. The CDR3 consists of 15 residues. Trimming at V came to 8 bases and at J to 5 bases, leaving 12 bases not matched to a gene. Germline CDR1 SNHLY, CDR2 FYNNEI. CDR3 in DNA: TGTGCCAGCGCCCGGGGACGGACTAGCTTAGATACGCAGTATTTT. Translating gives CASARGRTSLDTQYF.

The chain has TRBV25-1 and TRBJ1-2; D is perhaps TRBD1 (5 bases). V shed 4 bases and J shed 1 base, with 13 bases lying between them. CDR3 length: 15 amino acids. Germline V gene sequence: CDR1 MGHDK, CDR2 SYGVNS. The CDR3 coding sequence is TGTGCCAGCAGTGTCTCAGGGCAACTTAACTATGGCTACACCTTC. Amino acids: CASSVSGQLNYGYTF.

The chain is built from TRBV6-2 or TRBV6-3 and TRBJ2-6; 9 nucleotides agree with TRBD1. This CDR3 region has 18 residues. Germline V lookup: CDR1 MNHEY, CDR2 SVGEGT. J gave up 0 bases and V 9 bases, and 12 bases lay outside the gene matches. The CDR3 nucleotides are TGTGCCAGTTTACAAAGGGACAGGGTAATCTCTGGGGCCAACGTCCTGACTTTC. Translating it yields CASLQRDRVISGANVLTF.

This chain connects TRBV20-1 to TRBJ2-7; maybe TRBD2 (6 bases). This CDR3 region has 15 residues. Trimming removed 0 bases from V and 5 bases from J, with 17 bases in between. Germline assignment: CDR1 DFQATT and CDR2 SNEGSKA (reference sequence). Written as DNA, the CDR3 is TGCAGTGCTAGAGATCGTGAGACTAGTTTCGACGAGCAGTACTTC. This gives the protein CSARDRETSFDEQYF.

This clonotype was observed a few times. This chain connects TRBV4-3 to TRBJ1-3; D remains ambiguous. Trimming took 0 bases from V and 4 from J, leaving 10 bases between them. The CDR3 spans 15 residues. The germline V gene encodes CDR1 LGHNA and CDR2 YSLEER. In DNA, the CDR3 is TGCGCCAGCAGCCAAGAGATAGGAGTAGGAAACACCATATATTTT. It codes for CASSQEIGVGNTIYF.